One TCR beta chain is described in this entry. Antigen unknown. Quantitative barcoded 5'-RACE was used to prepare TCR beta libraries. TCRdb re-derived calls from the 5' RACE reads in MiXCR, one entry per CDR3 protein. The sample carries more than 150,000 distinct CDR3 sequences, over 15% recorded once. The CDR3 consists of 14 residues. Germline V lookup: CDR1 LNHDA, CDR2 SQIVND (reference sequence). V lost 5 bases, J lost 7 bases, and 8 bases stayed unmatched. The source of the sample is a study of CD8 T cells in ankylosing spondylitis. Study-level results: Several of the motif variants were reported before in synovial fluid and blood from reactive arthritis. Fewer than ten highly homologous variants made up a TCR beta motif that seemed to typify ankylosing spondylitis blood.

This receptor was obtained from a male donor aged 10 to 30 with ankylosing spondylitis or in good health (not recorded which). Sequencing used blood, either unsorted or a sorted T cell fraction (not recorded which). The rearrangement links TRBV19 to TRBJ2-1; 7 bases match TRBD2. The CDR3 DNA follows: TGTGCCAGTAGTCGGGGGGAGGGATCAAATGAGCAGTTCTTC. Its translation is CASSRGEGSNEQFF.